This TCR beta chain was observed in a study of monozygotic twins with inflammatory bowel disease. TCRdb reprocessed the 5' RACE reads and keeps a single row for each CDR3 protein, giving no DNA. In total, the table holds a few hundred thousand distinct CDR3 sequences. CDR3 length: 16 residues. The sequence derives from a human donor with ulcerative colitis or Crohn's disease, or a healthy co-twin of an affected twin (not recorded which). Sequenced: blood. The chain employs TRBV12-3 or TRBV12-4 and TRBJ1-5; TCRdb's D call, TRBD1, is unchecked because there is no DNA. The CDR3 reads CASSAHGGGGNQPQHF.